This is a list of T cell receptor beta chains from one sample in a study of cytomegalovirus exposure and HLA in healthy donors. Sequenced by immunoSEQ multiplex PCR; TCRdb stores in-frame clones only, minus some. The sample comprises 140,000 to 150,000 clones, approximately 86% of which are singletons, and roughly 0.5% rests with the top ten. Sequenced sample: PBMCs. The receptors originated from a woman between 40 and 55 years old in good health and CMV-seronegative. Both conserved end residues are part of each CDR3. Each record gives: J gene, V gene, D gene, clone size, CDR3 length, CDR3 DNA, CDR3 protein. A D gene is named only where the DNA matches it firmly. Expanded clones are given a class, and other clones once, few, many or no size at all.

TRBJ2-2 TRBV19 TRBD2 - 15 TGTGCCAGTATTCGGATAGCGGGAGCGGGCGGGGAGCTGTTTTTT CASIRIAGAGGELFF
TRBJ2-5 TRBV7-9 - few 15 TGTTCCAGCAGCTTAAGTCAGGGTCCCCAAGAGACCCAGTACTTC CSSSLSQGPQETQYF
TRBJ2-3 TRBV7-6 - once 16 TGTGCCAGCAGCTTTACGGGAGAAAGGGTTCCAGATACGCAGTATTTT CASSFTGERVPDTQYF
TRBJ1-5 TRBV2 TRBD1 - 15 TGTGCCAGCAGCCGGGGACAGGGGGGGTGGCAGCCCCAGCATTTT CASSRGQGGWQPQHF
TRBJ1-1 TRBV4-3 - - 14 TGCGCCAGCAGCCAAGCTTTCGGGGGTACTGAAGCTTTCTTT CASSQAFGGTEAFF
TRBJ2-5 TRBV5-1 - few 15 TGCGCCAGCAGCTTGGGATCGTCCGGGGGAGAGACCCAGTACTTC CASSLGSSGGETQYF
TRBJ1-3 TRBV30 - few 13 TGTGCCTGGAGTCCCCGGGGAGGAAACACCATATATTTT CAWSPRGGNTIYF
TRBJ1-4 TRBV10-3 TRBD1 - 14 TGTGCCATCAGTGACCTGGACAGGGAGGAAAAACTGTTTTTT CAISDLDREEKLFF
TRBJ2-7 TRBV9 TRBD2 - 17 TGTGCCAGCAGCCCCGACTTTGGGACTAGCGGTTTCTACGAGCAGTACTTC CASSPDFGTSGFYEQYF
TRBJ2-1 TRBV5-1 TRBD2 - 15 TGCGCCAGCAGCTGGGGGACTAGCGGGTTTAATGAGCAGTTCTTC CASSWGTSGFNEQFF
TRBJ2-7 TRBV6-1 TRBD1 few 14 TGTGCCAGCAGTGAAAGCAGGGGGATTTACGAGCAGTACTTC CASSESRGIYEQYF
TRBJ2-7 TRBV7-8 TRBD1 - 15 TGTGCCAGCAGCTTAGCACAGGGGGAGGCCTACGAGCAGTACTTC CASSLAQGEAYEQYF
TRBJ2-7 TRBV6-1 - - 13 TGTGCCAGCAGAATGACACCTTCCTACGAGCAGTACTTC CASRMTPSYEQYF